This record concerns one T cell receptor beta chain sequence. These data come from a study of CD4 and CD8 cells across lung adenocarcinoma regions. This CDR3 has 13 amino acids. V shed 5 bases and J shed 9 bases, with 14 bases lying between them. Germline CDR1 MNHEY, CDR2 SVGEGT. TCRdb reprocessed the PCR reads with MiXCR, giving one entry per CDR3 protein. The table lists tens of thousands of distinct CDR3 sequences, around half of them singletons. The patients had localized lung adenocarcinoma, a non-small cell subtype. This clonotype originated in a male donor with lung adenocarcinoma. The CD4 and CD8 labels of this study may be unreliable. Sequenced material: CD8+ T cells from the center of a lung tumor. This rearrangement joins TRBV6-2 or TRBV6-3 to TRBJ2-1; D is unresolved. CDR3 protein: CASSPGPSSEQFF. The CDR3 nucleotides are TGTGCCAGCAGTCCGGGCCCATCCTCTGAGCAGTTCTTC.